What follows describes a single T cell receptor (beta chain). TCRdb recomputed calls from the RT-PCR reads with MiXCR, one row per CDR3 protein. The data show over 350,000 distinct CDR3 sequences, roughly 17% seen once. Looked up from germline, CDR1 is LGHNA and CDR2 is YNFKEQ. Trimming shortened V by 0 bases and J by 3 bases, and 14 bases separated the two germline ends. The length of the CDR3 is 16 residues. The sample belongs to a study of patients and donors after allogeneic stem cell transplantation. The V gene is TRBV4-2, the J gene TRBJ1-1, with D uncertain. This receptor was identified in a human donor who was either an allogeneic HSCT recipient or a stem cell or donor lymphocyte infusion donor (not recorded which). It is not recorded whose cells these are; they may come from a transplant donor. The specimen was blood, either unsorted or a sorted T cell fraction (not recorded which). The CDR3 nucleotides read TGTGCCAGCAGCCAAGAACGCGTGGACGGGGACACTGAAGCTTTCTTT. Translation gives CASSQERVDGDTEAFF.